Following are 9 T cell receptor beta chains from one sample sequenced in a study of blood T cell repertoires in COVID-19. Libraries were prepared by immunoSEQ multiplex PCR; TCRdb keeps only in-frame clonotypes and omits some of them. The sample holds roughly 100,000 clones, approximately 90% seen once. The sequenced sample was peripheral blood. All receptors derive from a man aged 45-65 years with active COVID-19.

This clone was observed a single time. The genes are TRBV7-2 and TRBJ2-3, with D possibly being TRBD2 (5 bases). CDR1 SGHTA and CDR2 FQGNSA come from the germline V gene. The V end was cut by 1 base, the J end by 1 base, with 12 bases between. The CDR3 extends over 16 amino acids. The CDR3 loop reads CASSLVPAGGTDTQYF. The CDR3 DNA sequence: TGTGCCAGCAGCTTAGTTCCTGCCGGGGGCACAGATACGCAGTATTTT. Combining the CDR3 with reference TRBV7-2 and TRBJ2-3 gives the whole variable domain GAGVSQSPSNKVTEKGKDVELRCDPISGHTALYWYRQSLGQGLEFLIYFQGNSAPDKSGLPSDRFSAERTGGSVSTLTIQRTQQEDSAVYLCASSLVPAGGTDTQYFGPGTRLTVL.

CDR3 coding DNA: TGTGCCAGCAGCCAGAGGACAGTCAACTATGGCTACACCTTC. Protein: CASSQRTVNYGYTF. This chain uses TRBV11-3 with TRBJ1-2, with D possibly matching TRBD1 (6 bases). Germline V gives CDR1 SGHNT, CDR2 YENEEA. This CDR3 comprises 14 residues. Trimming stripped 5 bases from V and 2 bases from J, with 12 bases between.

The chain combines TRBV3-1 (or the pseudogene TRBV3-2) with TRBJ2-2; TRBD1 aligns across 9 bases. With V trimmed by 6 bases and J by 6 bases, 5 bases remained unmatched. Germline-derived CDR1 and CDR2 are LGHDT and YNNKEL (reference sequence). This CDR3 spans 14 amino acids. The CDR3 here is CASRTTGGAGELFF. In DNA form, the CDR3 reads TGTGCCAGCAGGACCACAGGGGGCGCCGGGGAGCTGTTTTTT.

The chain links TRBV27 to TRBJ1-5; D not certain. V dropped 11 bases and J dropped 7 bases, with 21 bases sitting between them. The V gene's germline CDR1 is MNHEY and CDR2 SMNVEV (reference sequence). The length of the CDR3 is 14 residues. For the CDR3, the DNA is TGTGCCCGTCTTCTAGGCGTCCGGGGACAGCCCCAGCATTTT. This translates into CARLLGVRGQPQHF.

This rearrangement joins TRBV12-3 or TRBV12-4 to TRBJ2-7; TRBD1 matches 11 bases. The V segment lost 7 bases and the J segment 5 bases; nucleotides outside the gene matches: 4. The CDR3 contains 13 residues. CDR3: CASTRTGGNEQYF. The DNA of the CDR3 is TGTGCCAGCACTAGGACAGGGGGCAACGAGCAGTACTTC.

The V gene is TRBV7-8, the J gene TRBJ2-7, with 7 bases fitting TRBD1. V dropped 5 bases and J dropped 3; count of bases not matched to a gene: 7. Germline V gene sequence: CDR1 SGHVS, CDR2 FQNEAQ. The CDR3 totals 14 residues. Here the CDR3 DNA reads TGTGCCAGCAGCCCCCAGACAGGGAACTACGAGCAGTACTTC. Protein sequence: CASSPQTGNYEQYF. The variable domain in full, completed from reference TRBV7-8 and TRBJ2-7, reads GAGVSQSPRYKVAKRGQDVALRCDPISGHVSLFWYQQALGQGPEFLTYFQNEAQLDKSGLPSDRFFAERPEGSVSTLKIQRTQQEDSAVYLCASSPQTGNYEQYFGPGTRLTVT.

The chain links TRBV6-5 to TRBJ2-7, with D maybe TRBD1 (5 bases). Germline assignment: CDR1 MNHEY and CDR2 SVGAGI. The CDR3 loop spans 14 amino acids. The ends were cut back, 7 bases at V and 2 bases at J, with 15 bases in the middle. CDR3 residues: CASTRSEGAYEQYF. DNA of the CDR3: TGTGCCAGCACCCGGTCGGAAGGGGCCTACGAGCAGTACTTC.

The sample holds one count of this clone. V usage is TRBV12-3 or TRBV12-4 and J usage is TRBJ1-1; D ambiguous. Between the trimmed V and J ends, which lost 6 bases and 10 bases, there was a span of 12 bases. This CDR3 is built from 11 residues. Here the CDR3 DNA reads TGTGCCAGCAGGCGGACGGAGGGAGCTTTCTTT. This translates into CASRRTEGAFF.

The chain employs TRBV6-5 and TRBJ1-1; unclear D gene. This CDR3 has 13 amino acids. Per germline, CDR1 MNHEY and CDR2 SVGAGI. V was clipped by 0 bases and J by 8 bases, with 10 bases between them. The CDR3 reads CASSYSAGKEAFF. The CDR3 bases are TGTGCCAGCAGTTACTCGGCAGGTAAAGAAGCTTTCTTT.